Listed below are T cell receptor beta chains from one sample, sequenced in a study of long-term antiretroviral therapy in people with HIV. The table came from immunoSEQ multiplex PCR; TCRdb's copy has only in-frame clones and leaves some out. The table lists 20,000 to 25,000 clones, around 88% of them singletons. The sample was unsorted PBMCs, taken 3 years after starting antiretroviral therapy. All receptors come from a man younger than 30 with HIV. The CDR3 runs from the conserved cysteine through the conserved F or W. The D gene is left open where the match is weak. Expanded clones get a size class; other rows say once, few or many, or leave the size out.

NA	NA	TRBJ2-5	TRBV7-3	13	TGTGCCAGCAGCTTATCATGGCGAGAGACCCAGTACTTC	CASSLSWRETQYF
NA	TRBD2	TRBJ2-3	TRBV19	16	TGTGCCAGTAGTGGACTACTAGCGGGGAGCACAGATACGCAGTATTTT	CASSGLLAGSTDTQYF
NA	TRBD1	TRBJ2-7	TRBV5-8	14	TGTGCCAGCAGCTTGTACCAGGGGGAAGGCGAGCAGTACTTC	CASSLYQGEGEQYF
NA	NA	TRBJ2-7	TRBV19	14	TGTGCCAGTAGTGTCCAGACAGGAGCCTACGAGCAGTACTTC	CASSVQTGAYEQYF
NA	TRBD1	TRBJ1-1	TRBV30	14	TGTGCCTGGAACACAGGGGGTTGGGACACTGAAGCTTTCTTT	CAWNTGGWDTEAFF
NA	NA	TRBJ1-5	TRBV4-2	14	TGTGCCAGCAGCCAAGGACAGGCTAGGCAGCCCCAGCATTTT	CASSQGQARQPQHF
NA	NA	TRBJ1-5	TRBV6-1	14	TGTGCCAGCAGTGTACAGTCCAGCAATCAGCCCCAGCATTTT	CASSVQSSNQPQHF
NA	TRBD1	TRBJ2-2	TRBV7-7	17	TGTGCTAGCAGCTCCGGACAGGGGGGCGCGAGCACCGGGGAGCTGTTTTTT	CASSSGQGGASTGELFF
NA	NA	TRBJ2-5	TRBV6-5	15	TGTGCCAGGATCCTCCACCCGGACGTTAGCAAGACCCAGTACTTC	CARILHPDVSKTQYF
NA	NA	TRBJ2-7	TRBV28	17	TGTGCCAGCAGTTTTACGGTCGCGGCAGGGGAATCCTACGAGCAGTACTTC	CASSFTVAAGESYEQYF
once	NA	TRBJ1-5	TRBV5-1	16	TGCGCCAGCAGCTTGACCGGTCGGGGGTTCAATCAGCCCCAGCATTTT	CASSLTGRGFNQPQHF
NA	NA	TRBJ1-1	TRBV5-1	13	TGCGCCAGCAGCTTGGGTGGGAACACTGAAGCTTTCTTT	CASSLGGNTEAFF
NA	NA	TRBJ1-1	TRBV2	14	TGTGCCAGCTCTCCCTTCACCTTACGGGCTGAAGCTTTCTTT	CASSPFTLRAEAFF
NA	TRBD1	TRBJ2-5	TRBV6-6	15	TGTGCCAGCAGTTTCGGACAGGGGGTGTGGGAGACCCAGTACTTC	CASSFGQGVWETQYF
NA	NA	TRBJ1-4	TRBV7-9	13	TGTGCCAGCAGCTTAGGCGACTCTGAAAAACTGTTTTTT	CASSLGDSEKLFF
NA	NA	TRBJ2-1	TRBV14	13	TGTGCCAGCAGCCCCCGCGATTACAATGAGCAGTTCTTC	CASSPRDYNEQFF
NA	TRBD2	TRBJ2-2	TRBV29-1	15	TGCAGCGCCGCGACTAGCGGGGGAGGTGACGGGGAGCTGTTTTTT	CSAATSGGGDGELFF
NA	NA	TRBJ1-2	TRBV5-4	12	TGTGCCAGCAGCCTGGACTATGGAGGCTACACCTTC	CASSLDYGGYTF
NA	NA	TRBJ2-3	TRBV7-3	14	TGTGCCAGCAGCCCTCCCGGCAGCACAGATACGCAGTATTTT	CASSPPGSTDTQYF
NA	NA	TRBJ2-5	TRBV5-5	15	TGTGCCAGCAGCTTGGATGGCGAGCCTGGGGAGACCCAGTACTTC	CASSLDGEPGETQYF
few	NA	TRBJ1-6	TRBV27	13	TGTGCCAGCAGTTTAGAGGGTTATTCACCCCTCCACTTT	CASSLEGYSPLHF
NA	TRBD2	TRBJ2-3	TRBV13	14	TGTGCCAGCAGCTTAGGTCGCGGGGGAGATACGCAGTATTTT	CASSLGRGGDTQYF
NA	TRBD1	TRBJ2-6	TRBV5-4	18	TGTGCCAGCAGTTTGACAGGGGGCCCCAACTCTGGGGCCAACGTCCTGACTTTC	CASSLTGGPNSGANVLTF
NA	NA	TRBJ1-5	TRBV7-8	15	TGTGCCAGCAGCTTAGATCCGGGGCTTAGGCAGCCCCAGCATTTT	CASSLDPGLRQPQHF
NA	TRBD2	TRBJ2-7	TRBV10-3	17	TGTGCCATCAGTGAGGGACTAGCTGGCGTTGATGACTACGAGCAGTACTTC	CAISEGLAGVDDYEQYF
NA	TRBD1	TRBJ2-3	TRBV6-5	16	TGTGCCAGCAGTTACGTTGGGACAGACGACACAGATACGCAGTATTTT	CASSYVGTDDTDTQYF
NA	TRBD1	TRBJ1-2	TRBV6-5	15	TGTGCCAGCAGTTACGCCGAACAGGGGCCCTATGGCTACACCTTC	CASSYAEQGPYGYTF
NA	NA	TRBJ1-1	TRBV19	17	TGTGCCAGTAGTAGCCAAACCTGGGGGGGGATGAACACTGAAGCTTTCTTT	CASSSQTWGGMNTEAFF
NA	NA	TRBJ1-6	TRBV2	19	TGTGCCAGCAGTCCCCCGGGGCTGGGTCCAAGCTCCTATAATTCACCCCTCCACTTT	CASSPPGLGPSSYNSPLHF
NA	NA	TRBJ1-1	TRBV6-5	12	TGTGCCAGCGGAAGGGAGTACACTGAAGCTTTCTTT	CASGREYTEAFF
NA	NA	TRBJ1-2	TRBV7-8	14	TGTGCCAGCAGCTTAAGACAGGAGAGCTATGGCTACACCTTC	CASSLRQESYGYTF
once	NA	TRBJ1-1	TRBV11-2	12	TGTGCCAGCACCCCCCTAGGCACTGAAGCTTTCTTT	CASTPLGTEAFF
NA	NA	TRBJ2-5	TRBV6-1	14	TGTGCCACATACCCGGAGGGGAGGTTGATGTGGGTATACTTC	CATYPEGRLMWVYF
NA	TRBD1	TRBJ2-4	TRBV28	16	TGTGCCAGCAGTTTTCTTGGACAGGCAGCCAAAAACATTCAGTACTTC	CASSFLGQAAKNIQYF
NA	TRBD1	TRBJ1-1	TRBV18	14	TGTGCCAGCTCACCCAACAGGGGAGAAACTGAAGCTTTCTTT	CASSPNRGETEAFF
NA	TRBD2	TRBJ2-1	TRBV7-8	19	TGTGCCAGCAGCGCCCGGACTAGCGGGGGGCACAGCTCCTACAATGAGCAGTTCTTC	CASSARTSGGHSSYNEQFF
NA	TRBD2	TRBJ2-1	TRBV5-1	17	TGCGCCAGCAGCTCCCGAGCGGTAGCGGGTGAGAACAATGAGCAGTTCTTC	CASSSRAVAGENNEQFF
once	NA	TRBJ1-1	TRBV4-1	15	TGCGCCAGCAGCCAAGAACCCGGGGCGAACACTGAAGCTTTCTTT	CASSQEPGANTEAFF
NA	NA	TRBJ2-7	TRBV5-1	14	TGCGCCAGCAGCTTCGGGACAACAACCTACGAGCAGTACTTC	CASSFGTTTYEQYF
once	NA	TRBJ2-7	TRBV6-5	14	TGTGCCAGCAGTTACAGGAGGTGGGACGACGAGCAGTACTTC	CASSYRRWDDEQYF
NA	NA	TRBJ1-2	TRBV28	14	TGTGCCAGCAGACAGCCGGGGTTTTACTATGGCTACACCTTC	CASRQPGFYYGYTF
once	NA	TRBJ2-2	TRBV28	16	TGTGCCAGCAGTTCACCCGGGGGGCCGAACACCGGGGAGCTGTTTTTT	CASSSPGGPNTGELFF
NA	NA	TRBJ2-1	TRBV5-1	15	TGCGCCAGCAAAACGGCTACGAGCTCCTACAATGAGCAGTTCTTC	CASKTATSSYNEQFF
NA	NA	TRBJ1-6	TRBV5-1	14	TGCGCCAGCAGCTTTGACCCATCTATCTATCCCCTCCACTTT	CASSFDPSIYPLHF
NA	NA	TRBJ1-3	TRBV6-1	15	TGTGCCAGCAGTGAATTGGGGGTCCGCGGGGACACCATATATTTT	CASSELGVRGDTIYF
NA	NA	TRBJ2-3	TRBV27	12	TGTGCCAGCAGTTTGGTCCCTCAAATACAGTATTTT	CASSLVPQIQYF
once	NA	TRBJ2-3	TRBV23-1	15	TGCGCCAGCAGTCGCGGTGCGGCGGCTCGGGATACGCAGTATTTT	CASSRGAAARDTQYF
NA	TRBD2	TRBJ2-5	TRBV18	16	TGTGCCAGCCACGATCCGGGACTAGCGGATCAAGAGACCCAGTACTTC	CASHDPGLADQETQYF
NA	NA	TRBJ1-1	TRBV5-1	13	TGCGCCAGCAGCGGCGGGCAGAACACTGAAGCTTTCTTT	CASSGGQNTEAFF
NA	TRBD2	TRBJ2-1	TRBV7-7	15	TGTGCTAGCAGTTCCGGACTAGCGAGTTACAATGAGCAGTTCTTC	CASSSGLASYNEQFF
NA	TRBD1	TRBJ2-6	TRBV2	15	TGTGCCACCGGACAGGCTATCTCTGGGGCCAACGTCCTGACTTTC	CATGQAISGANVLTF
NA	NA	TRBJ2-5	TRBV28	14	TGTGCCAGCGCTGGCAAGGGGACGGTAGAGACCCAGTACTTC	CASAGKGTVETQYF
NA	NA	TRBJ1-1	TRBV2	14	TGTGCCAGCAGTGAACTTTCGGGGGACACTGAAGCTTTCTTT	CASSELSGDTEAFF
NA	NA	TRBJ2-2	TRBV6-6	12	TGTGCCAGCAGTTCCGCAGCTAGGGAGCTGTTTTTT	CASSSAARELFF
NA	NA	TRBJ2-3	TRBV10-3	11	TGTGCCTCGCGGGGCACAGATACGCAGTATTTT	CASRGTDTQYF
NA	NA	TRBJ1-4	TRBV19	17	TGTGCCAGTAGTCCGGAGGCCCTGGGGGGCGCGGCTGAAAAACTGTTTTTT	CASSPEALGGAAEKLFF
NA	TRBD2	TRBJ2-2	TRBV6-4	15	TGTGCCAGCAGTGACGGACTAGCGGGGACCGGGGAGCTGTTTTTT	CASSDGLAGTGELFF
few	NA	TRBJ1-2	TRBV7-9	11	TGTGCCAGCAGCTTAGACTATGGCTACACCTTC	CASSLDYGYTF